A single sample gave rise to the 27 T cell receptor beta chains below, sequenced in a study of blood T cell repertoires in COVID-19. Clones were sequenced by immunoSEQ multiplex PCR, and TCRdb holds only the in-frame ones, with some missing. The data hold about 97,000 clones, with 75% to 95% observed a single time. The sample was peripheral blood. The receptors stem from a man between 60 and 75 years old with acute or convalescent COVID-19.

The chain combines TRBV5-1 with TRBJ1-2; no clear D gene. Germline lookup yields CDR1 SGHRS and CDR2 YFSETQ. The CDR3 is 13 amino acids. Trimming cost V 6 bases and J 6 bases, with 15 bases left between them. As DNA, the CDR3 is TGCGCCAGCAAGTCTGGCGGAGGTGATGGCTACACCTTC. Residues: CASKSGGGDGYTF.

The rearrangement joins TRBV6-5 to TRBJ1-2, with D perhaps matching TRBD1 (5 bases). Germline CDR1 MNHEY, CDR2 SVGAGI. This CDR3 has 15 amino acids. Deletions cut 7 bases from V and 1 base from J, with 16 bases between. The CDR3 protein is CASNPGEAHNYGYTF. In nucleotides, the CDR3 is TGTGCCAGCAACCCGGGGGAGGCACATAACTATGGCTACACCTTC.

The rearrangement links TRBV2 to TRBJ2-7; D possibly corresponds to TRBD1 (5 bases). CDR3 length equals 11 residues. Per the germline V gene, CDR1 is SNHLY and CDR2 is FYNNEI. Trimming removed 10 bases at V and 3 bases at J, with 10 bases between. CDR3: CATQRGYEQYF. Here the CDR3 DNA reads TGTGCCACTCAAAGGGGCTACGAGCAGTACTTC.

This rearrangement joins TRBV7-8 to TRBJ2-1; D might be TRBD1 (6 bases). V was clipped by 2 bases and J by 4 bases, with 9 bases between them. The CDR3 contains 14 residues. CDR1 is SGHVS, CDR2 FQNEAQ, per germline. CDR3 residues: CASSLQGFYNEQFF. Here the CDR3 DNA reads TGTGCCAGCAGCTTACAGGGGTTTTACAATGAGCAGTTCTTC.

The rearrangement joins TRBV15 to TRBJ1-1; TRBD1 might be the D (5 bases). Per germline, CDR1 LNHNV and CDR2 YYDKDF (reference sequence). The CDR3 runs 13 residues. V lost 6 bases to trimming and J lost 0 bases, with 8 bases between them. This chain's CDR3 is CATRRTLNTEAFF. The CDR3 DNA sequence: TGTGCCACCAGGAGGACACTGAACACTGAAGCTTTCTTT.

This clone is a singleton in its sample. This chain uses TRBV3-1 (or the pseudogene TRBV3-2) with TRBJ1-1; TRBD1 matches 8 bases. Per the germline V gene, CDR1 is LGHDT and CDR2 is YNNKEL (reference sequence). Trimming cost V 2 bases and J 5 bases; bases outside gene matches: 4. The CDR3 extends over 14 amino acids. The CDR3 DNA reads as TGTGCCAGCAGCCAACGACAGGGGTCAACTGAAGCTTTCTTT. It encodes CASSQRQGSTEAFF.

J is TRBJ1-4 and V is TRBV19, with TRBD1 matching 8 bases. Germline assignment: CDR1 LNHDA and CDR2 SQIVND (reference sequence). This CDR3 spans 16 amino acids. J was trimmed by 1 base and V by 5 bases; bases with no gene match: 6. CDR3 region: CASSAYRGETNEKLFF. The CDR3 DNA sequence: TGTGCCAGTAGTGCCTACAGGGGGGAAACTAATGAAAAACTGTTTTTT.

This clone has a single count. V gene TRBV18 combines with J gene TRBJ1-6; TRBD1 agrees at 7 bases. The CDR3 consists of 14 residues. The ends lost 4 bases at V and 6 bases at J; junction bases unmatched: 3. In germline, CDR1 is KGHSH, CDR2 LQKENI. CDR3 loop: CASSRDRVNSPLHF. The CDR3 DNA is TGTGCCAGCTCACGCGACAGGGTTAATTCACCCCTCCACTTT.

The J gene is TRBJ1-2, the V gene TRBV28, with D possibly matching TRBD1 (6 bases). The CDR3 contains 14 residues. Per the germline V gene, CDR1 is MDHEN and CDR2 is SYDVKM. The V and J ends lost 5 bases and 3 bases respectively, with 13 bases between them. The CDR3 loop reads CASSMGGADYGYTF. CDR3 coding DNA: TGTGCCAGCAGTATGGGGGGGGCAGACTATGGCTACACCTTC.

This chain connects TRBV6-5 to TRBJ1-5; possibly TRBD1 for D (6 bases). The CDR3 runs to 15 residues. Germline lookup yields CDR1 MNHEY and CDR2 SVGAGI. Trimming left V 6 bases short and J 3 bases short, with 15 bases between. CDR3 coding DNA: TGTGCCAGCAGACCCACGGACAGACACAATCAGCCCCAGCATTTT. Encoded protein: CASRPTDRHNQPQHF.

The rearrangement links TRBV7-2 to TRBJ1-6; D is perhaps TRBD1 (6 bases). Germline loops: CDR1 SGHTA, CDR2 FQGNSA. CDR3 length: 17 amino acids. V lost 3 bases to trimming and J lost 0 bases, with 12 bases between them. CDR3 region: CASSLGDTNSYNSPLHF. The CDR3 DNA is TGTGCCAGCAGCTTGGGGGACACTAACTCCTATAATTCACCCCTCCACTTT.

The chain recombines TRBV19 with TRBJ1-1, with unresolved D. Trimming removed 4 bases from V and 0 bases from J, with 9 bases in between. CDR1 is LNHDA and CDR2 is SQIVND in the germline V gene (reference sequence). The CDR3 runs 14 residues. The CDR3 bases are TGTGCCAGTAGTAACTGGGCGATGAACACTGAAGCTTTCTTT. This codes for CASSNWAMNTEAFF. The full variable domain, completed using reference TRBV19 and TRBJ1-1, is DGGITQSPKYLFRKEGQNVTLSCEQNLNHDAMYWYRQDPGQGLRLIYYSQIVNDFQKGDIAEGYSVSREKKESFPLTVTSAQKNPTAFYLCASSNWAMNTEAFFGQGTRLTVV.

The V and J genes are TRBV7-2 and TRBJ1-1; D perhaps matches TRBD1 (6 bases). CDR3 length: 15 residues. The germline V gene has CDR1 SGHTA and CDR2 FQGNSA. V was cut by 5 bases and J by 4 bases, with 17 bases left in between. CDR3 in DNA: TGTGCCAGCAGCCCGGGGGGGCAGGGGAGCACTGAAGCTTTCTTT. Amino acids: CASSPGGQGSTEAFF. Based on the CDR3 plus reference TRBV7-2 and TRBJ1-1, the full variable domain is GAGVSQSPSNKVTEKGKDVELRCDPISGHTALYWYRQSLGQGLEFLIYFQGNSAPDKSGLPSDRFSAERTGGSVSTLTIQRTQQEDSAVYLCASSPGGQGSTEAFFGQGTRLTVV.

This clone occurred once. This chain uses TRBV11-2 with TRBJ1-4, with 7 bases fitting TRBD1. CDR1 and CDR2 from the germline V gene are SGHAT and FQNNGV. The V gene end was trimmed by 5 bases and the J gene end by 6 bases; junction bases not matched to a gene: 6. The CDR3 runs to 14 residues. The CDR3 here is CASSPQTGYEKLFF. The CDR3 coding sequence is TGTGCCAGCAGCCCTCAGACAGGGTATGAAAAACTGTTTTTT.

The rearrangement links TRBV5-1 to TRBJ2-7; unclear D gene. Germline CDR1 and CDR2: SGHRS and YFSETQ. The CDR3 has 13 amino acids. V was clipped by 5 bases and J by 0 bases, with 9 bases between them. The CDR3: CASSSDNSYEQYF. CDR3 in DNA: TGCGCCAGCAGTTCTGACAACTCCTACGAGCAGTACTTC. The variable domain in full, completed from reference TRBV5-1 and TRBJ2-7, reads KAGVTQTPRYLIKTRGQQVTLSCSPISGHRSVSWYQQTPGQGLQFLFEYFSETQRNKGNFPGRFSGRQFSNSRSEMNVSTLELGDSALYLCASSSDNSYEQYFGPGTRLTVT.

V usage is TRBV5-1 and J usage is TRBJ2-1, with D perhaps matching TRBD2 (5 bases). Germline CDR1 reads SGHRS; CDR2 reads YFSETQ. The CDR3 has 15 amino acids. Trimming took 2 bases from V and 1 from J, leaving 10 bases between them. The CDR3 DNA sequence: TGCGCCAGCAGCTTTGGAGCGGATTCCTACAATGAGCAGTTCTTC. This encodes CASSFGADSYNEQFF.

The V gene is TRBV19, the J gene TRBJ1-3, with D perhaps TRBD1 (6 bases). This CDR3 has 15 residues. Germline V gene lookup returns CDR1 LNHDA and CDR2 SQIVND (reference sequence). V was trimmed by 7 bases and J by 0 bases, leaving 13 bases between them. CDR3: CASTPGDVSGNTIYF. The DNA for the CDR3 is TGTGCCAGTACGCCAGGGGACGTCTCTGGAAACACCATATATTTT. Full variable domain (outside the CDR3, taken from reference TRBV19 and TRBJ1-3): DGGITQSPKYLFRKEGQNVTLSCEQNLNHDAMYWYRQDPGQGLRLIYYSQIVNDFQKGDIAEGYSVSREKKESFPLTVTSAQKNPTAFYLCASTPGDVSGNTIYFGEGSWLTVV.

The chain has TRBV25-1 and TRBJ1-1; TRBD1 is a possible D gene (5 bases). V was shortened by 2 bases and J by 7 bases, with 8 bases between the two germline ends. Germline CDR1 and CDR2: MGHDK and SYGVNS. This CDR3 has 12 residues. The CDR3 sequence is CASSERGGEAFF. DNA for the CDR3: TGTGCCAGCAGTGAAAGGGGTGGTGAAGCTTTCTTT. Complete variable domain (other parts from reference TRBV25-1 and TRBJ1-1): EADIYQTPRYLVIGTGKKITLECSQTMGHDKMYWYQQDPGMELHLIHYSYGVNSTEKGDLSSESTVSRIRTEHFPLTLESARPSHTSQYLCASSERGGEAFFGQGTRLTVV.

V usage is TRBV5-1 and J usage is TRBJ2-7; TRBD1 matches 7 bases. Looked up from germline, CDR1 is SGHRS and CDR2 is YFSETQ. The CDR3 sequence is 12 residues long. V shed 4 bases and J 3 bases; nucleotides not matched to a gene: 1. As DNA, the CDR3 is TGCGCCAGCAGCCGGGACAGCTACGAGCAGTACTTC. It specifies CASSRDSYEQYF.

The gene calls are TRBV11-2 and TRBJ2-1; D might be TRBD1 (5 bases). The CDR3 covers 16 residues. V was pared by 0 bases and J by 8 bases, with 17 bases between. Germline-derived CDR1 and CDR2 are SGHAT and FQNNGV. CDR3 in amino acids: CASSLDFRYRQDEQFF. The CDR3 DNA is TGTGCCAGCAGCTTAGACTTTAGGTACAGGCAGGATGAGCAGTTCTTC.

The chain joins TRBV30 to TRBJ2-2; possibly TRBD1 for D (5 bases). The CDR3 runs to 16 residues. The V gene's germline CDR1 is GTSNPN and CDR2 SVGIG (reference sequence). The V and J ends lost 1 base and 0 bases respectively, with 12 bases between them. This CDR3 reads CAWSALTVSNTGELFF. The CDR3, as DNA: TGTGCCTGGAGTGCCCTGACAGTCTCGAACACCGGGGAGCTGTTTTTT. Full variable domain (outside the CDR3, taken from reference TRBV30 and TRBJ2-2): SQTIHQWPATLVQPVGSPLSLECTVEGTSNPNLYWYRQAAGRGLQLLFYSVGIGQISSEVPQNLSASRPQDRQFILSSKKLLLSDSGFYLCAWSALTVSNTGELFFGEGSRLTVL.

V is TRBV18 and J is TRBJ1-2; 8 bases align to TRBD1. After removal of 8 bases from V and 3 bases from J, the junction contained 2 bases not matched to a gene. Germline CDR1 and CDR2: KGHSH and LQKENI. The CDR3 contains 12 residues. The chain's CDR3 is CASATGDYGYTF. The CDR3, as DNA: TGTGCCAGCGCGACAGGGGACTATGGCTACACCTTC. The variable domain in full, completed from reference TRBV18 and TRBJ1-2, reads NAGVMQNPRHLVRRRGQEARLRCSPMKGHSHVYWYRQLPEEGLKFMVYLQKENIIDESGMPKERFSAEFPKEGPSILRIQQVVRGDSAAYFCASATGDYGYTFGSGTRLTVV.

The chain is built from TRBV6-5 and TRBJ2-1; 8 bases match TRBD2. Trimming cost V 0 bases and J 4 bases; bases outside gene matches: 5. Germline V lookup: CDR1 MNHEY, CDR2 SVGAGI. CDR3 length: 16 residues. The CDR3 coding sequence is TGTGCCAGCAGTTACTCACCGGGAGGGGTTTACAATGAGCAGTTCTTC. Its protein is CASSYSPGGVYNEQFF.

This sequence joins TRBV10-2 and TRBJ1-2; TRBD1 is a possible D gene (6 bases). The V gene's germline CDR1 is WSHSY and CDR2 SAAADI. CDR3 size: 14 residues. With 1 base removed from V and 3 bases from J, the gap between germline ends came to 9 bases. CDR3 nucleotide sequence: TGCGCCAGCAGTGAGTACAGGGAGTACTATGGCTACACCTTC. Translated: CASSEYREYYGYTF.

This chain connects TRBV7-9 to TRBJ1-1, with a possible D match to TRBD1 (5 bases). V lost 5 bases and J 4 bases, leaving 14 bases between the germline ends. The CDR3 is made up of 14 amino acids. CDR1 is SEHNR, CDR2 FQNEAQ, per germline (reference sequence). CDR3 DNA: TGTGCCAGCAGCAGAACCTGGGGCGGCACTGAAGCTTTCTTT. Encoded protein: CASSRTWGGTEAFF. Supplemented by reference TRBV7-9 and TRBJ1-1, the full variable domain reads DTGVSQNPRHKITKRGQNVTFRCDPISEHNRLYWYRQTLGQGPEFLTYFQNEAQLEKSRLLSDRFSAERPKGSFSTLEIQRTEQGDSAMYLCASSRTWGGTEAFFGQGTRLTVV.

V and J are TRBV7-2 and TRBJ2-5, with TRBD2 identical over 13 bases. V was pared by 4 bases and J by 5 bases, with 7 bases of the junction left unmatched. The length of the CDR3 is 16 residues. Germline assignment: CDR1 SGHTA and CDR2 FQGNSA. The CDR3 here is CASSSTSGGAGETQYF. The CDR3 nucleotides are TGTGCCAGCAGCTCAACTAGCGGGGGGGCCGGGGAGACCCAGTACTTC.

In this sample, this clone turned up once. The rearrangement links TRBV5-6 to TRBJ2-3, with D possibly matching TRBD2 (6 bases). V lost 6 bases and J lost 2, with 13 bases in between. Germline V gene sequence: CDR1 SGHDT, CDR2 YYEEEE. The CDR3 covers 14 residues. The CDR3 spells CASTRGSYTDTQYF. CDR3 DNA sequence: TGTGCCAGCACCCGGGGGTCCTACACAGATACGCAGTATTTT.